A selection of T cell receptor beta chains follows, all from one sample in a study of cytomegalovirus exposure and HLA in healthy donors. Profiled with immunoSEQ multiplex PCR; TCRdb holds only in-frame clones, not every one. The data hold more than 110,000 clones, with 94% observed a single time. Sequencing was performed on PBMCs. Every receptor here comes from a man between 18 and 35 years old in good health and CMV-seropositive. CDR3s include the opening cysteine and the closing phenylalanine or tryptophan. The D gene is left open where the match is weak. Some rows have no size entry. The others give once, few or many, or a class for an expanded clone.

clone size	D gene	V gene	J gene	CDR3 DNA	CDR3 protein
.	.	TRBV7-2	TRBJ2-1	TGTGCCAGCAGCTTGACAAGGGGGTCCTACAATGAGCAGTTCTTC	CASSLTRGSYNEQFF
.	TRBD2	TRBV6-6	TRBJ2-1	TGTGCCAGCAGTTATCGGGGACTAGCGGACAATGAGCAGTTCTTC	CASSYRGLADNEQFF
.	TRBD1	TRBV2	TRBJ2-2	TGTGCCAGCAGGGGGACAGCCACCGGGGAGCTGTTTTTT	CASRGTATGELFF
once	.	TRBV13	TRBJ2-5	TGTGCCAGCAGCTTAGGTGGCGACAGGTCGCGTGGGGAGACCCAGTACTTC	CASSLGGDRSRGETQYF
.	TRBD2	TRBV5-4	TRBJ2-1	TGTGCCAGCAGCCTCAGGACTAGCGGGAGCTACAATGAGCAGTTCTTC	CASSLRTSGSYNEQFF
.	TRBD1	TRBV4-2	TRBJ1-1	TGTGCCAGCAGCCCCCCACAGGGGCTGGGAACTGAAGCTTTCTTT	CASSPPQGLGTEAFF
.	TRBD2	TRBV5-1	TRBJ2-5	TGCGCCAGCAGCCCCCACCTAGCGGGAGAACAGACCCAGTACTTC	CASSPHLAGEQTQYF
once	.	TRBV2	TRBJ2-2	TGTGCCAGCAGTGAATCCAGGGCTAGCGGGGAGCTGTTTTTT	CASSESRASGELFF
.	TRBD2	TRBV7-2	TRBJ2-7	TGTGCCAGCAGCTTAGGCGGGAGCAAAATATACGAGCAGTACTTC	CASSLGGSKIYEQYF
.	.	TRBV30	TRBJ2-7	TGTGCCTGGAGTGTAGACAGGTCATACGAGCAGTACTTC	CAWSVDRSYEQYF
.	.	TRBV28	TRBJ1-4	TGTGCCAGCAGTTGGGTCAGGGGTGGGGAAAAACTGTTTTTT	CASSWVRGGEKLFF
.	TRBD1	TRBV5-1	TRBJ1-1	TGCGCCAGCAGCTTGGTTGGGACAGACGAAGCTTTCTTT	CASSLVGTDEAFF
.	TRBD1	TRBV5-1	TRBJ1-1	TGCGCCAGCAGCTCTGGACAGGGTCCAGGCACTGAAGCTTTCTTT	CASSSGQGPGTEAFF
.	.	TRBV18	TRBJ1-1	TGTGCCAGCTCACCACCGTCCGCTACCACTGAAGCTTTCTTT	CASSPPSATTEAFF
once	TRBD2	TRBV5-1	TRBJ2-7	TGCGCCAGCAGCGAAGTAGCGGGAGGTTTCTACGAGCAGTACTTC	CASSEVAGGFYEQYF
.	TRBD2	TRBV4-1	TRBJ2-7	TGCGCCAGCAGCGGAAGCGGGAGGGTCTACGAGCAGTACTTC	CASSGSGRVYEQYF
.	TRBD1	TRBV14	TRBJ1-1	TGTGCCAGCAGCCAAGAGCGACAGGGAAAAGCTTTCTTT	CASSQERQGKAFF
.	TRBD1	TRBV9	TRBJ2-2	TGTGCCAGCACCGTATCCGGGACAGGGGGCACCGGGGAGCTGTTTTTT	CASTVSGTGGTGELFF
.	.	TRBV4-2	TRBJ1-5	TGTGCCAGCAGCCAAGATTTAGGGGCTCAGCCCCAGCATTTT	CASSQDLGAQPQHF
.	TRBD2	TRBV27	TRBJ2-7	TGTGCCAGCAGTTTATGGCCTCGTAGCGGGATAAATTACGAGCAGTACTTC	CASSLWPRSGINYEQYF
.	.	TRBV10-3	TRBJ1-5	TGTGCCATCAGTGAGTCAGGAGGTCATCTGCTGGCGCCCCAGCATTTT	CAISESGGHLLAPQHF
.	.	TRBV9	TRBJ2-1	TGTGCCAGCAGCGTAGACCCAGGAAACAATGAGCAGTTCTTC	CASSVDPGNNEQFF
.	.	TRBV25-1	TRBJ1-6	TGTGCCAGCAGTCAAGGACTGGCCTATAATTCACCCCTCCACTTT	CASSQGLAYNSPLHF
once	.	TRBV7-8	TRBJ2-5	TGTGCCAGCAGCTTTTTTTCGGGGCAAGAGACCCAGTACTTC	CASSFFSGQETQYF
once	.	TRBV28	TRBJ2-5	TGTGCCAGCGCACACCTGCAAGAGACCCAGTACTTC	CASAHLQETQYF
.	.	TRBV5-6	TRBJ2-7	TGTGCCAGCAGCTTGGCGGCGAGAGGGTACCCCTACGAGCAGTACTTC	CASSLAARGYPYEQYF
.	.	TRBV11-2	TRBJ1-2	TGTGCCAGCAGCTTAGCAGGGGAGGGTGGCTACACCTTC	CASSLAGEGGYTF
.	.	TRBV9	TRBJ1-2	TGTGCCAGCAGCCTCGGGAGGGAAGGTCGAGGCTACACCTTC	CASSLGREGRGYTF
once	.	TRBV2	TRBJ2-3	TGTGCCAGCGGCGGTTTCACAGATACGCAGTATTTT	CASGGFTDTQYF
once	.	TRBV7-9	TRBJ1-2	TGTGCCAGCAGCATCGGACAGACCCGGCTCAGGGGTTATGGCTACACCTTC	CASSIGQTRLRGYGYTF
.	TRBD2	TRBV6-4	TRBJ2-7	TGTGCCAGCAGTGACTGTAGGCGGGAGTTCCCCCAGGTGAACGAGCAGTACTTC	CASSDCRREFPQVNEQYF
.	.	TRBV11-1	TRBJ2-3	TGTGCCAGCAGCTTAATCCGAGGGGGGGCTACAGATACGCAGTATTTT	CASSLIRGGATDTQYF
.	TRBD2	TRBV2	TRBJ2-1	TGTGCCAGCAGTGGGGGAGCGGGAAGATACAATGAGCAGTTCTTC	CASSGGAGRYNEQFF
.	.	TRBV29-1	TRBJ2-3	TGCAGCGTTGGTTCAGGGGCCCCGGGAGATACGCAGTATTTT	CSVGSGAPGDTQYF
.	TRBD2	TRBV14	TRBJ2-5	TGTGCCAGCAGCCAAGAATGCGCAACGGGACTAGCGGGACTACAGAAAGAGACCCAGTACTTC	CASSQECATGLAGLQKETQYF
.	TRBD1	TRBV6-6	TRBJ1-5	TGTGCCAGCAGTTCCACGGACAGGGCCCTCAATCAGCCCCAGCATTTT	CASSSTDRALNQPQHF
.	.	TRBV29-1	TRBJ1-1	TGCAGCGTTGGGCAGGCGAACACTGAAGCTTTCTTT	CSVGQANTEAFF
.	.	TRBV27	TRBJ1-2	TGTGCCAGCAGTTTGACCGGGGGGGACTATGGCTACACCTTC	CASSLTGGDYGYTF
.	TRBD1	TRBV5-5	TRBJ1-5	TGTGCCAGCACCCACAGGGGGGGGACCAATCAGCCCCAGCATTTT	CASTHRGGTNQPQHF
once	.	TRBV27	TRBJ1-1	TGTGCCAGCAGATTAGGGGGGTCGGGCACTGAAGCTTTCTTT	CASRLGGSGTEAFF
.	TRBD1	TRBV28	TRBJ2-7	TGTGCCAGCAGTTGGGGACAGGGAGACTACGAGCAGTACTTC	CASSWGQGDYEQYF
.	.	TRBV2	TRBJ2-5	TGTGCCAGCTGGCGGGCCCAAGAGACCCAGTACTTC	CASWRAQETQYF
.	.	TRBV28	TRBJ1-4	TGTGCCAGCAGGTCAGGGGAAAAACTGTTTTTT	CASRSGEKLFF